The 22 T cell receptor delta chains presented below share a single source sample, sequenced in a study of Vδ1+ human thymocytes. Study findings and constraints: Highly polyclonal TRG and TRD repertoires with Gaussian CDR3 length distributions appeared in thymus.

Extracted RNA was reverse transcribed into cDNA. The CDR3 regions were amplified by multiplex PCR from V-gene primers to a constant-region primer. TCRdb made new clone calls on the multiplex PCR reads using CATT. The repertoire consists of 70,000 or so delta-chain clones, with about 35% occurring once and the leading ten covering roughly 0.25%. No cognate antigen is known for these TCRs. Sequencing input: Vdelta1+ gamma-delta thymocytes from the thymus. Subset noted: FACS-sorted CD3+ TCRalphabeta- TCRVdelta1+ TCRVdelta2- thymocytes. The receptor set was obtained from a boy in the first two years of life who had congenital heart surgery.

This clone was counted many times. The chain recombines TRDV2 with TRDJ3, with 7 bases matching TRDD3. V gave up 4 bases and J gave up 0 bases; unmatched junction bases: 14. The CDR3 is 20 amino acids. The germline V gene encodes CDR1 GEAIGNYY and CDR2 EKD. The CDR3: CACDPTGALEGSWDTRQMFF. The CDR3 region has the DNA TGTGCCTGTGATCCAACTGGGGCCTTGGAGGGCTCCTGGGACACCCGACAGATGTTTTTC.

This clone has more than one count but fewer than ten. The V gene is TRDV1, the J gene TRDJ1; D ambiguous. V was cut by 2 bases and J by 8 bases, with 21 bases left in between. CDR3 length equals 16 residues. From germline, CDR1 is TSWWSYY and CDR2 QGS. The chain's CDR3 is CALGETLMGPLLKLIF. The CDR3 DNA is TGTGCTCTTGGGGAAACGTTAATGGGCCCCCTGTTAAAACTCATCTTT.

The chain recombines TRDV2 with TRDJ1, with 8 bases aligning to TRDD3. J was trimmed by 7 bases and V by 6 bases; bases with no gene match: 3. CDR1 and CDR2 from the germline V gene are GEAIGNYY and EKD. The CDR3 covers 11 residues. CDR3 DNA sequence: TGTGCCTGTTACTGGGGGGGTAAACTCATCTTT. Protein: CACYWGGKLIF.

This clone was counted only a few times. V usage is TRDV1 and J usage is TRDJ1; the match to TRDD3 covers 12 bases. The CDR3 loop spans 20 amino acids. V gave up 2 bases and J gave up 8 bases; unmatched junction bases: 21. CDR1 and CDR2 from the germline V gene are TSWWSYY and QGS. CDR3: CALGEERVNWGIQRQVKLIF. CDR3 DNA sequence: TGTGCTCTTGGGGAAGAACGTGTCAACTGGGGGATACAGCGTCAGGTAAAACTCATCTTT.

The chain employs TRDV1 and TRDJ1; tentative D call: TRDD2 (5 bases). The CDR3 loop spans 18 amino acids. Germline loops: CDR1 TSWWSYY, CDR2 QGS. V was shortened by 0 bases and J by 3 bases, with 20 bases between the two germline ends. The CDR3 loop is CALGELPRLLWTADKLIF. CDR3 in DNA: TGTGCTCTTGGGGAACTTCCTAGGCTCCTCTGGACCGCCGATAAACTCATCTTT.

This clone is labeled as medium-sized. Other DNA sequences in this sample translate to the same CDR3. J is TRDJ1 and V is TRDV2; 10 nucleotides match TRDD3. Germline V gene sequence: CDR1 GEAIGNYY, CDR2 EKD. Unmatched junction bases numbered 7, after V lost 3 bases and J lost 1 base. CDR3 length equals 16 residues. The CDR3, as DNA: TGTGCCTGTGACGTTACTGGGGGATTACCCACCGATAAACTCATCTTT. This translates into CACDVTGGLPTDKLIF.

This chain connects TRDV1 to TRDJ1; TRDD3 agrees at 13 bases. With V trimmed by 2 bases and J by 10 bases, 22 bases remained unmatched. The CDR3 runs to 20 residues. Germline CDR1 TSWWSYY, CDR2 QGS. DNA for the CDR3: TGTGCTCTTGGGGAATGTCCCTTCGGATGTCCTGAACTGGGGGATACGCTACTCATCTTT. This encodes CALGECPFGCPELGDTLLIF.

This chain links TRDV1 with TRDJ1, with 8 bases matching TRDD3. V lost 2 bases to trimming and J lost 1 base; unmatched junction nucleotides: 24. The CDR3 totals 22 residues. CDR1 and CDR2 from the germline V gene are TSWWSYY and QGS. CDR3 bases: TGTGCTCTTGGGGAAACCCGCTTCCATTCGTTACTGGGGGCTCTAACCACCGATAAACTCATCTTT. Translated: CALGETRFHSLLGALTTDKLIF.

This clone was detected once. The rearrangement links TRDV3 to TRDJ1; weak D call: TRDD2 (9 bases). CDR1 is TVYSNPD and CDR2 is GDNSRS in the germline V gene (reference sequence). The CDR3 length is 20 residues. V lost 2 bases and J lost 0, with 31 bases in between. The CDR3 coding sequence is TGTGCCTTTCTCACCCTTCCTACGGGGGTGCTGGGGGAGAACACCGATAAACTCATCTTT. Encoded protein: CAFLTLPTGVLGENTDKLIF.

The rearrangement uses TRDV1 and TRDJ1; the D call may be TRDD2 or TRDD3 (5 bases each). The length of the CDR3 is 16 residues. Germline lookup yields CDR1 TSWWSYY and CDR2 QGS. The germline V and J ends were trimmed by 1 base and 4 bases, with 16 bases remaining between them. The CDR3 protein is CALGEPYAGGGDKLIF. CDR3 nucleotide sequence: TGTGCTCTTGGGGAACCCTACGCTGGCGGGGGCGATAAACTCATCTTT.

The chain joins TRDV1 to TRDJ1, with TRDD3 identical over 10 bases. Per the germline V gene, CDR1 is TSWWSYY and CDR2 is QGS. V lost 0 bases to trimming and J lost 0 bases; unmatched junction nucleotides: 22. The CDR3 spans 23 residues. CDR3 sequence (DNA): TGTGCTCTTGGGGAACTTCTGGGGGATAACCCCGTGGGTGCCCAGGTGTACACCGATAAACTCATCTTT. Residues: CALGELLGDNPVGAQVYTDKLIF.

The sample holds a few counts of this clone. The genes are TRDV1 and TRDJ1; D is perhaps TRDD3 (5 bases). The CDR3 extends over 17 amino acids. Germline CDR1 reads TSWWSYY; CDR2 reads QGS. Trimming left V 4 bases short and J 0 bases short, with 18 bases between. CDR3 coding DNA: TGTGCTCTTGGGGCACGGGAGGGATCCCTCTACACCGATAAACTCATCTTT. This gives the protein CALGAREGSLYTDKLIF.

This clone was counted between two and nine times. The chain joins TRDV1 to TRDJ1; 7 bases fit TRDD3. Germline V gene data show CDR1 as TSWWSYY and CDR2 as QGS. V lost 1 base to trimming and J lost 3 bases; unmatched junction nucleotides: 20. The CDR3 runs to 20 residues. CDR3 region: CALGEPLERIRVSRSDKLIF. CDR3 coding DNA: TGTGCTCTTGGGGAACCCCTCGAGCGGATACGCGTATCCCGTTCCGATAAACTCATCTTT.

About this clone itself: This specimen includes other DNA sequences encoding the same CDR3. The chain recombines TRDV1 with TRDJ1; 7 nucleotides align to TRDD3. Per germline, CDR1 TSWWSYY and CDR2 QGS. This CDR3 has 17 residues. The trim removed 1 base at V and 0 bases at J, leaving 8 bases unmatched. DNA of the CDR3: TGTGCTCTTGGGGAACGCTATGGGGGACAGCACACCGATAAACTCATCTTT. Encoded protein: CALGERYGGQHTDKLIF.

The rearrangement joins TRDV1 to TRDJ1; no reliable D call. CDR1 is TSWWSYY and CDR2 is QGS in the germline V gene. Trimming took off 0 bases at V and 0 bases at J, with 23 bases between the two ends. The CDR3 consists of 20 residues. In DNA, the CDR3 is TGTGCTCTTGGGGAACTTGCTGTTATCACGCCCTCACTGTACACCGATAAACTCATCTTT. It encodes CALGELAVITPSLYTDKLIF.

The J gene is TRDJ1, the V gene TRDV1, with 13 nucleotides matching TRDD3. Trimming cost V 0 bases and J 5 bases; bases outside gene matches: 27. The CDR3 runs to 24 residues. Germline CDR1 is TSWWSYY and CDR2 is QGS. The CDR3 DNA follows: TGTGCTCTTGGGGAACTCTGCTTCGATACCTGTACTGGGGGATACGAGTTCATCGTAGATAAACTCATCTTT. This sequence encodes CALGELCFDTCTGGYEFIVDKLIF.

The chain is built from TRDV1 and TRDJ1; either TRDD2 or TRDD3 may supply D (6 bases each). The CDR3 sequence is 18 residues long. Between the trimmed V and J ends, which lost 4 bases and 0 bases, there was a span of 21 bases. Germline-derived CDR1 and CDR2 are TSWWSYY and QGS. The chain's CDR3 is CALGVLPGDGAYTDKLIF. The CDR3 coding sequence is TGTGCTCTTGGGGTCCTTCCCGGGGATGGGGCCTACACCGATAAACTCATCTTT.

The table lists this clone with a few counts. V is TRDV1 and J is TRDJ1, with 9 bases fitting TRDD3. Germline V gene lookup returns CDR1 TSWWSYY and CDR2 QGS. The CDR3 covers 21 residues. V lost 5 bases to trimming and J lost 0 bases; unmatched junction nucleotides: 22. The CDR3 reads CALGPKSLPSLGDTHTDKLIF. The CDR3 bases are TGTGCTCTTGGGCCCAAATCTCTTCCGTCACTGGGGGACACCCACACCGATAAACTCATCTTT.

The J gene is TRDJ1, the V gene TRDV1; 10 nucleotides agree with TRDD3. The CDR3 consists of 17 residues. Germline V gene sequence: CDR1 TSWWSYY, CDR2 QGS. Trimming at V came to 2 bases and at J to 7 bases, leaving 13 bases not matched to a gene. The CDR3 DNA sequence: TGTGCTCTTGGGGAAAATGGGGGATACTGGTTTCTGGCTAAACTCATCTTT. This gives the protein CALGENGGYWFLAKLIF.

V is TRDV1 and J is TRDJ1, with TRDD2 matching over 8 bases. Trimming took 5 bases from V and 2 from J; bases not matched to a gene: 40. There are 26 residues in the CDR3. Germline V lookup: CDR1 TSWWSYY, CDR2 QGS. The CDR3 DNA follows: TGTGCTCTTGGGAAGATTCTTGCTTTAGCTGGCCTTCCTAAGTTTACTGAGGTTGAGGGGACCGATAAACTCATCTTT. Its protein product is CALGKILALAGLPKFTEVEGTDKLIF.

V and J are TRDV1 and TRDJ1; TRDD3 might be the D (6 bases). The germline V and J ends were trimmed by 6 bases and 0 bases, with 20 bases remaining between them. Germline values: CDR1 TSWWSYY, CDR2 QGS. There are 17 residues in the CDR3. The DNA for the CDR3 is TGTGCTCTTGGTTCTGAACCGTACTGGGAGTACACCGATAAACTCATCTTT. This encodes CALGSEPYWEYTDKLIF.

This chain connects TRDV2 to TRDJ1; the match to TRDD3 covers 8 bases. Germline assignment: CDR1 GEAIGNYY and CDR2 EKD. The CDR3 spans 15 residues. V lost 3 bases, J lost 7 bases, and 12 bases stayed unmatched. The CDR3 is CACDWGYLPNPKLIF. The CDR3 DNA is TGTGCCTGTGACTGGGGATACCTCCCTAATCCTAAACTCATCTTT.